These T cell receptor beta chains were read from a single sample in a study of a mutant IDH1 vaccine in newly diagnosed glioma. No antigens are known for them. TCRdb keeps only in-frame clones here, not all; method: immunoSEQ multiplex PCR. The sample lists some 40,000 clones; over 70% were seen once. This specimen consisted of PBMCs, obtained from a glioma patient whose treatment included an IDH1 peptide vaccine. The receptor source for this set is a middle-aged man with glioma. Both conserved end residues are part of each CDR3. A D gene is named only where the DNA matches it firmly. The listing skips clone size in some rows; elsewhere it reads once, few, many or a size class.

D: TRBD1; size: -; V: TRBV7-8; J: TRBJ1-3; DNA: TGTGCCAGCAGCTTAGACCTACAGGGGGCTAGAAACACCATATATTTT; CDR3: CASSLDLQGARNTIYF
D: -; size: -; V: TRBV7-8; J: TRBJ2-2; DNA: TGTGCCAGCAGCTTAGCTCGAAGGGGACTTTCAGCCACCGGGGAGCTGTTTTTT; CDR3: CASSLARRGLSATGELFF
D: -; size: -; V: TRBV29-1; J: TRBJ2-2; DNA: TGCAGCGTTGGTGGGGAGTCGTTTCGGGAGCTGTTTTTT; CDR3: CSVGGESFRELFF
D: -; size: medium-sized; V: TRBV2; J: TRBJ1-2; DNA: TGTGCCAGCAGTGAGCGAGACTCCTTCAGTCGTGGCTACACCTTC; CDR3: CASSERDSFSRGYTF
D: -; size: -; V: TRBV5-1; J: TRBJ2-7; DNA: TGCGCCAGCCGGACCTTCGTCGACCGGGGCGAGCAGTACTTC; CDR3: CASRTFVDRGEQYF
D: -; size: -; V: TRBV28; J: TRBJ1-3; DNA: TGTGCCAGCAGTTTAGACGGGAATCCCTCTGGAAACACCATATATTTT; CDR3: CASSLDGNPSGNTIYF
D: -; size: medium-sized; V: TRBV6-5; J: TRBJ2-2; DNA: TGTGCCAGCAGTACCACTTCACAGGGCGGCGGGGAGCTGTTTTTT; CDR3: CASSTTSQGGGELFF
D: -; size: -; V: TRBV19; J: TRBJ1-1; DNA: TGTGCCAGTAGCCCACGAAGGGGATGGAACACTGAAGCTTTCTTT; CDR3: CASSPRRGWNTEAFF
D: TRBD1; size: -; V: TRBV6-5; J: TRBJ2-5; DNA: TGTGCCAGCAGTTCGGACAGGCCGGAGACCCAGTACTTC; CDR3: CASSSDRPETQYF
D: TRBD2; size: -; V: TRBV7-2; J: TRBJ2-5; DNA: TGTGCCAGCAGCTTAGTGGCGACTAGCCCCCGCCAGGAGACCCAGTACTTC; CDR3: CASSLVATSPRQETQYF
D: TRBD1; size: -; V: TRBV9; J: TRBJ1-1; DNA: TGTGCCAGCAGCGTAGCTACAGGGGGCCGCACTGAAGCTTTCTTT; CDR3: CASSVATGGRTEAFF
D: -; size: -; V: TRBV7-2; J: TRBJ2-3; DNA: TGTGCCAGCAGCTTAGACGCAAAAAGCACAGATACGCAGTATTTT; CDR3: CASSLDAKSTDTQYF
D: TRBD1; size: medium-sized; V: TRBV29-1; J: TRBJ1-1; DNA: TGCAGCGGTATGACAGGGGGTGGTACTGAAGCTTTCTTT; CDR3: CSGMTGGGTEAFF
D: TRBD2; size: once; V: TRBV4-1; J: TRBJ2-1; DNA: TGCGCCAGCAGAACTACTAGCGGGAGCTCCTACAATGAGCAGTTCTTC; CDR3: CASRTTSGSSYNEQFF
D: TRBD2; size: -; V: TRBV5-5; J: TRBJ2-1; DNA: TGTGCCAGCAGCCCCCTAGCGGGAGGGCCAAATGAGCAGTTCTTC; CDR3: CASSPLAGGPNEQFF
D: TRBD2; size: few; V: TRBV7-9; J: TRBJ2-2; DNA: TGTGCCAGCACCCCCGGCGGGAGCGGAGGCACCGGGGAGCTGTTTTTT; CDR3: CASTPGGSGGTGELFF
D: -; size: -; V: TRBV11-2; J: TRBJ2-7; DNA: TGTGCCAGCAGCTTAGAAGGGGTTGGGACCTACGAGCAGTACTTC; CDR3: CASSLEGVGTYEQYF
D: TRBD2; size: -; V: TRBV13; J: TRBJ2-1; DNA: TGTGCCAGCAGCTTGCGGGAGGTTTACAATGAGCAGTTCTTC; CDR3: CASSLREVYNEQFF
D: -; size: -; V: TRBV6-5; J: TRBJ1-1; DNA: TGTGCCAGCATTGCTCGGGAGGAAGCTTTCTTT; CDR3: CASIAREEAFF
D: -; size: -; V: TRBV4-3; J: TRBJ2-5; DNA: TGCGCCAGCAGCCAAGTGCAGGGAGGAGAGACCCAGTACTTC; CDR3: CASSQVQGGETQYF
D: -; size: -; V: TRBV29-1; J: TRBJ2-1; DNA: TGCAGCGTTGAAGATAGTCGCCTTATGGAGGGAGGCATCTGGGATGAGCAGTTCTTC; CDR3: CSVEDSRLMEGGIWDEQFF
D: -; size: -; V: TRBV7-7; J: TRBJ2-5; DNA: TGTGCCAGCAGCCAAGGTTTCGGGAACCAAGAGACCCAGTACTTC; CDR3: CASSQGFGNQETQYF
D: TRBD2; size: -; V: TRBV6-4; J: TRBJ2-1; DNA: TGTGCCACCTCGACGGGCGGGGGGGAATACAATGAGCAGTTCTTC; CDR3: CATSTGGGEYNEQFF
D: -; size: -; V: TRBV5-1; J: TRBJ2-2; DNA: TGCGCCAGCAGCTCAATAGCGGCTAGCGCGGATCCGAACACCGGGGAGCTGTTTTTT; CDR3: CASSSIAASADPNTGELFF
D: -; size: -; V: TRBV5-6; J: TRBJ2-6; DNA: TGTGCCAGCCTACTGTTAGTCAGCTCTGGGGCCAACGTCCTGACTTTC; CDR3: CASLLLVSSGANVLTF
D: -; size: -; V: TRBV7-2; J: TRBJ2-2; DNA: TGTGCCAGCAGCTTAAGGAGGGTTGCGAACACCGGGGAGCTGTTTTTT; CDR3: CASSLRRVANTGELFF
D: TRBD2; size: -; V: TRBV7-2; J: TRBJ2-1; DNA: TGTGCCAGCAGCTCGCTAGCGGGAGTAGGCGATGAGCAGTTCTTC; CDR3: CASSSLAGVGDEQFF
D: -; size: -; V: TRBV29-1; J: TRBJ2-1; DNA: TGCAGCGCCGTAGGGCTCAATGAGCAGTTCTTC; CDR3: CSAVGLNEQFF
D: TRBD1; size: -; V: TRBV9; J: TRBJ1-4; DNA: TGTGCCAGCAGCCCGGCAGGGGGCAGCGATGAAAAACTGTTTTTT; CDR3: CASSPAGGSDEKLFF
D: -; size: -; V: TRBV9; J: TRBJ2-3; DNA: TGTGCCAGCAGCGTCTCCTATGTTATAGATACGCAGTATTTT; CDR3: CASSVSYVIDTQYF
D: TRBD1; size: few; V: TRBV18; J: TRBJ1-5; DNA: TGTGCCAGCTCACCCCTTAGGACAGGGGAGTATCAGCCCCAGCATTTT; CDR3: CASSPLRTGEYQPQHF
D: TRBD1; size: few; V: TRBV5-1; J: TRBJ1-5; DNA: TGCGCCAGCAGCTTGGGTGGACAGGGCAATCAGCCCCAGCATTTT; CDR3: CASSLGGQGNQPQHF
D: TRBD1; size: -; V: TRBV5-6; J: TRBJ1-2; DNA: TGTGCCAGCAGCATTACAGGGGGCCTTGGCTACACCTTC; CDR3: CASSITGGLGYTF
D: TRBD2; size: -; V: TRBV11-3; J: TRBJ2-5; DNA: TGTGCCAGCAGCTCCCCCAGCGGGAGGGCCGTGTCGGAGACCCAGTACTTC; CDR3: CASSSPSGRAVSETQYF
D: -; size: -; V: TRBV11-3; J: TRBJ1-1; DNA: TGTGCCAGCAGCTTAACCTGGACACTGAACACTGAAGCTTTCTTT; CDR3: CASSLTWTLNTEAFF
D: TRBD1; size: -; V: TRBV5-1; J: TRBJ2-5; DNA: TGCGCCAGCTCTCCACGGGACAGATCCCAAGAGACCCAGTACTTC; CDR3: CASSPRDRSQETQYF
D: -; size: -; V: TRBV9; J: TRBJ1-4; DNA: TGTGCCAGCAGCGTAGGGCATCGTGAAAAACTGTTTTTT; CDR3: CASSVGHREKLFF
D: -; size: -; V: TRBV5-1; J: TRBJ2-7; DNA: TGCGCCAGCAGCTTGGCTCTAGAACGGACCTACGAGCAGTACTTC; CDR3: CASSLALERTYEQYF
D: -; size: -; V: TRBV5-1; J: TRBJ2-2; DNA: TGCGCCAGCAAGGGGCCAGGGACTCTACTATCCGACACCGGGGAGCTGTTTTTT; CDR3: CASKGPGTLLSDTGELFF
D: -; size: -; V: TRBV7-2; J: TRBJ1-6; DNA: TGTGCCAGCAGCTTAGAAGGAGCGGTCAGAACACCCCTCCACTTT; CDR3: CASSLEGAVRTPLHF